The 4 T cell receptor beta chains below were found in one sample sequenced in a study of T cell changes during pregnancy in multiple sclerosis. Some clones are missing from TCRdb's copy, which holds only in-frame ones; the method was immunoSEQ multiplex PCR. The sample carries about 70,000 clones, about 95% recorded once. The specimen comprised peripheral blood, sampled in the third trimester of pregnancy. The receptors shown here come from a female donor with multiple sclerosis, enrolled in a pregnancy study.

This chain uses TRBV18 with TRBJ2-3; 9 positions match TRBD2. The CDR3 spans 14 residues. Germline assignment: CDR1 KGHSH and CDR2 LQKENI. V lost 8 bases to trimming and J lost 11 bases; unmatched junction nucleotides: 14. The CDR3 reads CASGPAGGRDRQYF. The CDR3 DNA sequence: TGTGCCAGCGGGCCAGCGGGGGGCCGCGACCGGCAGTATTTT.

V usage is TRBV7-9 and J usage is TRBJ2-1, with TRBD2 as a possible D gene (6 bases). There are 15 residues in the CDR3. CDR1 and CDR2 from the germline V gene are SEHNR and FQNEAQ (reference sequence). V was shortened by 4 bases and J by 4 bases, with 14 bases between the two germline ends. CDR3 coding DNA: TGTGCCAGCAGCTCCCGGGACTGGCTTTACAATGAGCAGTTCTTC. It codes for CASSSRDWLYNEQFF.

CDR3 nucleotide sequence: TGTGCCTGGAGTGTACGGGGAGGCTATAATTCACCCCTCCACTTT. Translated, it gives CAWSVRGGYNSPLHF. J is TRBJ1-6 and V is TRBV30, with D unresolved. The CDR3 is 15 amino acids. The germline V and J ends were trimmed by 0 bases and 3 bases, with 9 bases remaining between them. The germline CDR1 and CDR2 sequences are GTSNPN and SVGIG (reference sequence).

The chain uses TRBV9 and TRBJ2-2, with 7 nucleotides matching TRBD1. This CDR3 has 15 residues. Per germline, CDR1 SGDLS and CDR2 YYNGEE. J gave up 3 bases and V 4 bases, and 6 bases lay outside the gene matches. The CDR3 here is CASSPQGEHTGELFF. The DNA of the CDR3 is TGTGCCAGCAGCCCTCAGGGGGAACACACCGGGGAGCTGTTTTTT.